The entry below describes one T cell receptor (beta chain). Its antigen is unknown. There are no base qualities to consult, and no much larger clone falls within one base. The data belong to a study of CD8+CD57+ T cells in acquired aplastic anemia (dated by TCRdb to about 2018). The study in broad terms: DNA extracted from sorted CD4+ and CD8+ cells had a mean of around 3 ug, with a range of roughly 0.2 to 27.4 ug. CD8+CD57+ expansion was defined as frequency above the mean frequency observed in healthy subjects.

Overall results and qualifications from the work: Between patients and healthy controls, no significant difference in CD8+ Simpson's diversity was found (P=0.060). Nearly 30 CD8+ CDR3 sequences were found in both patients and controls but appeared to be highly expressed in patients and within the immunodominant clones of the patients.

TCR beta VDJ combination and CDR3 sequence profiling used genomic DNA as the template. TCR repertoire sequencing was run on an Illumina HiSeq 2000. On the study's bioinformatics: TRBV/TRBJ rearrangement plots, CDR3 size and DJ length profiles, and Simpson's diversity index were used to evaluate the repertoires. The immunodominant clone was defined as the most abundant DNA sequence in deep sequencing data. CDR3 amino acid sequences were screened for sharing across subjects and compared with published repertoires and the VDJdb database. Clones were called with MiXCR by TCRdb after fastp trimmed the public reads at Q25, and only in-frame beta chains were retained. Each CDR3 protein appears once, grouped with its most common genes and DNA. Here the V and J calls rest on TCRdb's processing, not on the authors' analysis. This sample lists roughly 280,000 distinct CDR3 sequences; 56% were detected once. Around 1.3% of the sample is in the top ten clones.

From its cysteine to its phenylalanine, the CDR3 spans 17 amino acids. CDR3 DNA only is kept here, 51 bases in frame from base 1. Reading the germline V gene (reference sequence) gives CDR1 SEHNR and CDR2 FQNEAQ. V is clipped by 5 bases and J by 0 bases, and the sequence between their germline boundaries is 17 bases long. Patients chosen for sequencing had shown expansion of CD8+CD57+ cells by flow cytometry. Every patient had a diagnosis of severe acquired aplastic anemia based on International Study of Aplastic Anemia and Agranulocytosis and Camitta criteria. Patients had received no therapy at the time of blood sampling. In this study, sorted CD4+ and CD8+ T cells from the blood of healthy subjects and of severe aplastic anemia patients had their TCR repertoires deep-sequenced. Patients were enrolled in the USA under clinicaltrials.gov protocols 00001620, 01623167, 00001397, 00071045, 00081523 and 00961064. Ficoll-Paque density gradient centrifugation was used to isolate peripheral blood mononuclear cells. CD4+ and CD8+ T cells were sorted by FACS or magnetic beads before DNA extraction.

The sequence links TRBV7-9 to TRBJ1-5; TRBD1 could be the D gene, as 6 bases match. The source is a human donor with aplastic anemia. Sequencing was performed on sorted CD4+, CD8+, or CD8+CD57+ T cells (not recorded which) from PBMCs. This receptor carries the CDR3 CASSQEVGAYSNQPQHF. The nucleotide sequence reads as follows: TGTGCCAGCAGCCAGGAAGTGGGGGCTTATAGCAATCAGCCCCAGCATTTT.